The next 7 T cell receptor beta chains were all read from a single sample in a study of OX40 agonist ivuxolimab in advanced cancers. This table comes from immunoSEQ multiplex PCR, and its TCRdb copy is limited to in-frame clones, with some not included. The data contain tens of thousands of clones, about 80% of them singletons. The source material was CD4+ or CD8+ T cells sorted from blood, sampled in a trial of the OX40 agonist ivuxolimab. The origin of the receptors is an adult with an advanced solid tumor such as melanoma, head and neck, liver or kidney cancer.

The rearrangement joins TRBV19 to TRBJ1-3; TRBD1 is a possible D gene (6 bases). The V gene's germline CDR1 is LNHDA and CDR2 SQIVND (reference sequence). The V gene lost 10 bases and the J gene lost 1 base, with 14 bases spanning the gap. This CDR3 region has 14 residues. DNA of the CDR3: TGTGCCACCCAGGACAGAAGTTCTGGAAACACCATATATTTT. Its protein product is CATQDRSSGNTIYF. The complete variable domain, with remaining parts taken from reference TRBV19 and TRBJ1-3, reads DGGITQSPKYLFRKEGQNVTLSCEQNLNHDAMYWYRQDPGQGLRLIYYSQIVNDFQKGDIAEGYSVSREKKESFPLTVTSAQKNPTAFYLCATQDRSSGNTIYFGEGSWLTVV.

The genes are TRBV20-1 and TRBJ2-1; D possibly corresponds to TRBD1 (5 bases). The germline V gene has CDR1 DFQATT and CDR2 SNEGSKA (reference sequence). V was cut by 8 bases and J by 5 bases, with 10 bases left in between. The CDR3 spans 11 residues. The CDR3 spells CSKGLNNEQFF. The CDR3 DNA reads TGCAGTAAGGGGCTAAACAATGAGCAGTTCTTC.

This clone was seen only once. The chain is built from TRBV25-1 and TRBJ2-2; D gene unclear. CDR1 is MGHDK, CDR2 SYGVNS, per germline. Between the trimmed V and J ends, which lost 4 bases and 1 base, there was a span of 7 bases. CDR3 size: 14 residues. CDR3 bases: TGTGCCAGCAGTGGGTACAGGAACACCGGGGAGCTGTTTTTT. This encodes CASSGYRNTGELFF.

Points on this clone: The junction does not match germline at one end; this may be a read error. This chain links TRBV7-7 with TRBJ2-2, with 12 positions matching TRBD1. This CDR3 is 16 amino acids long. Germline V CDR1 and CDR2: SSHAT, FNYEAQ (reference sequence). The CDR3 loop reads CASSLGTGGVGGELFF. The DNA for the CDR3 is TGTGCTAGCAGCTTGGGGACAGGGGGCGTTGGCGGGGAGCTGTTTTTT.

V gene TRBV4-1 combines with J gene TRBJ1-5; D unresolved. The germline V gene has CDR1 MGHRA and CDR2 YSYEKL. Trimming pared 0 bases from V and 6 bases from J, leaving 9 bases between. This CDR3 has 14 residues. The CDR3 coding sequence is TGCGCCAGCAGCCAAGAGGTGCGAGTTCAGCCCCAGCATTTT. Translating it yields CASSQEVRVQPQHF.

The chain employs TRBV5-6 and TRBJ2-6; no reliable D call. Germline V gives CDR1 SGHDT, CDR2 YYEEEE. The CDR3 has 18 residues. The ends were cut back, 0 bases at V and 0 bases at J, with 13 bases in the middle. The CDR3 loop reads CASSLVGHPDSGANVLTF. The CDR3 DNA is TGTGCCAGCAGCTTGGTAGGCCACCCAGACTCTGGGGCCAACGTCCTGACTTTC.

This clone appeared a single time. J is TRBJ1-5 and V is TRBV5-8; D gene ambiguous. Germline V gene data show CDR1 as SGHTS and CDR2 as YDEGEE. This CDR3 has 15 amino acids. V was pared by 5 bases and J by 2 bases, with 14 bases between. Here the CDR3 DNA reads TGTGCCAGCAGGTCTTCGGGGTGGGGCAATCAGCCCCAGCATTTT. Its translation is CASRSSGWGNQPQHF.